The present T cell receptor beta chain was sequenced within a study of T cells in Graves' hyperthyroidism and ophthalmopathy. In its sample, this clonotype was seen many times. Its target is unknown. Amplified TCR beta CDR3 regions derived from RNA transcripts. HTBI primers were employed in a first-round RT-PCR of the TCR CDR3. TCRdb itself ran the multiplex PCR reads through MiXCR, one entry per CDR3 protein. The sample includes around 450,000 distinct CDR3 sequences, about a sixth seen only once; the top ten take 7.7%. The CDR3 spans 11 residues. Germline loops: CDR1 MNHNS, CDR2 SASEGT. The ends were cut back, 6 bases at V and 5 bases at J, with 7 bases in the middle. Study findings and constraints: Most clonotypes expanded in the thyroid (above 0.001) were also present in blood.

This receptor was identified in a woman in her late teens or twenties with Graves' hyperthyroidism. The J gene is TRBJ2-5, the V gene TRBV6-1; tentatively, D is TRBD2 (6 bases). The specimen was blood. The CDR3 protein is CASREGETQYF. The CDR3 region has the DNA TGTGCCAGCAGGGAGGGGGAGACCCAGTACTTC.